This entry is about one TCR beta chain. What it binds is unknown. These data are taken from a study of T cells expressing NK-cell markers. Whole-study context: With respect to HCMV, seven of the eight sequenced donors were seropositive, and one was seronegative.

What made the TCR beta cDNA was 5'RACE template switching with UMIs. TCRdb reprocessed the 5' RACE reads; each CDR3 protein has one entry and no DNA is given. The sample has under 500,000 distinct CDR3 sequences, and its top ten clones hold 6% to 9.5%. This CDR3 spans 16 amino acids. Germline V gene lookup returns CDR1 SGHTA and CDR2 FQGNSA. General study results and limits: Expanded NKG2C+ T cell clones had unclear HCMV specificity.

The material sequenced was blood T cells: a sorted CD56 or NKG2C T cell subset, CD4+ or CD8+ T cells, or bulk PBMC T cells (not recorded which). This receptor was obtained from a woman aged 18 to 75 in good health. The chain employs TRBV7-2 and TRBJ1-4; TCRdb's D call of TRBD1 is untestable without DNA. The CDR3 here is CASSPQQGATNEKLFF.